Listed here is a single T cell receptor beta chain. The germline V gene encodes CDR1 MGHRA and CDR2 YSYEKL. This CDR3 spans 14 amino acids. Deletions cut 4 bases from V and 6 bases from J, with 15 bases between. The data are from a study of Ad26.COV2.S vaccination and SARS-CoV-2 variants. Method: immunoSEQ multiplex PCR; TCRdb's copy keeps in-frame clones and lacks some. Among 350,000 to 450,000 clones listed, about nine tenths were seen once. The sample's treatment: roughly 20 received Ad26.COV2.S at low or high dose, single or two shots; about 5 received placebo; per-sample allocation not given. At day 63 after the first vaccine or placebo injection, samples were drawn.

The material sequenced was peripheral blood, taken in a trial of Ad26.COV2.S vaccine versus placebo. The receptor was isolated from a person between 18 and 59 years old who received the Ad26.COV2.S COVID-19 vaccine or a placebo. The V call is TRBV4-1, the J call TRBJ1-2, with D tentatively TRBD1 (6 bases). CDR3 sequence reads: CASSPGQRGNGYTF. CDR3 nucleotide sequence: TGCGCCAGCAGCCCAGGACAGCGGGGGAATGGCTACACCTTC.